This TCR beta chain stems from a study of blood T cell repertoires in COVID-19. Across the study: Italy, Spain and the United States were the sources of the convalescent and acute COVID-19 samples. T cells, B-cell-depleted T cells, or PBMCs supplied cDNA or gDNA.

The CDR3 is 13 residues long. Trimming took 6 bases from V and 4 from J; bases not matched to a gene: 5. Germline V lookup: CDR1 LNHDA, CDR2 SQIVND (reference sequence). Per the original data handling: Quantification of nucleated cells was approximated via reference gene primer amplification. The protocol was immunoSEQ multiplex PCR, while the TCRdb copy is restricted to in-frame clones and leaves out a portion. V and J calls and clone size are as listed in that table; D and trimming were resolved from the DNA. The sample holds a few hundred thousand clones, roughly nine tenths seen once. The table lists this clone with a few counts.

The V gene is TRBV19, the J gene TRBJ1-1; 7 bases map to TRBD1. The receptor was isolated from a woman aged 50 to 60 with acute or convalescent COVID-19. Sequencing was done on a sample of peripheral blood. The CDR3 spells CASREGAGTEAFF. The CDR3 DNA is TGTGCCAGTAGAGAGGGGGCTGGCACTGAAGCTTTCTTT. The entire variable domain, with the rest obtained from reference TRBV19 and TRBJ1-1, is as follows: DGGITQSPKYLFRKEGQNVTLSCEQNLNHDAMYWYRQDPGQGLRLIYYSQIVNDFQKGDIAEGYSVSREKKESFPLTVTSAQKNPTAFYLCASREGAGTEAFFGQGTRLTVV.